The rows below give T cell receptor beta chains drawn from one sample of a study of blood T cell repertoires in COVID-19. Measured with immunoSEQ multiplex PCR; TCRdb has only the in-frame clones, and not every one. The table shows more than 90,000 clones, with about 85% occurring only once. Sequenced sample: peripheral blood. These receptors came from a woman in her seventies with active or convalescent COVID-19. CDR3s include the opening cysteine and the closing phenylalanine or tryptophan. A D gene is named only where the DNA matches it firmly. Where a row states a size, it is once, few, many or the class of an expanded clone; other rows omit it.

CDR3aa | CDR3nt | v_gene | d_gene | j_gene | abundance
CASSVLEQAETQYF | TGTGCCAGCAGCGTACTAGAACAGGCCGAGACCCAGTACTTC | TRBV9 | NA | TRBJ2-5 | NA
CASSLQGGPYNEQFF | TGTGCCAGCAGCTTGCAGGGGGGACCCTACAATGAGCAGTTCTTC | TRBV5-4 | NA | TRBJ2-1 | NA
CASSLPRQDYGYTF | TGCGCCAGCAGCTTGCCCCGACAGGACTATGGCTACACCTTC | TRBV5-1 | NA | TRBJ1-2 | NA
CASRRGIQETQYF | TGTGCCAGCAGACGAGGGATCCAAGAGACCCAGTACTTC | TRBV28 | NA | TRBJ2-5 | NA
CASIYRGTEAFF | TGTGCCAGCATCTACAGGGGCACTGAAGCTTTCTTT | TRBV28 | TRBD1 | TRBJ1-1 | NA
CASSPSGLYEQYF | TGTGCCAGCAGCCCTAGTGGTCTCTACGAGCAGTACTTC | TRBV7-2 | NA | TRBJ2-7 | NA
CAWSEGLNRGRPGNTIYF | TGTGCCTGGAGTGAGGGTCTGAACAGGGGGCGCCCTGGAAACACCATATATTTT | TRBV30 | TRBD1 | TRBJ1-3 | once
CASSETGERLTGELFF | TGTGCCAGCAGTGAAACAGGGGAGCGTTTAACCGGGGAGCTGTTTTTT | TRBV6-1 | TRBD1 | TRBJ2-2 | NA
CASSSSGGSGNIYGYTF | TGTGCCAGCAGCTCCTCGGGGGGAAGCGGTAATATCTATGGCTACACCTTC | TRBV5-4 | NA | TRBJ1-2 | NA
CASSQDSEVLRAFF | TGTGCCAGCTCCCAGGACAGCGAGGTCCTTCGAGCTTTCTTT | TRBV18 | NA | TRBJ1-1 | few
CASSPAGLAPHEQYF | TGTGCCAGCAGCCCGGCGGGACTAGCTCCACACGAGCAGTACTTC | TRBV27 | TRBD2 | TRBJ2-7 | NA